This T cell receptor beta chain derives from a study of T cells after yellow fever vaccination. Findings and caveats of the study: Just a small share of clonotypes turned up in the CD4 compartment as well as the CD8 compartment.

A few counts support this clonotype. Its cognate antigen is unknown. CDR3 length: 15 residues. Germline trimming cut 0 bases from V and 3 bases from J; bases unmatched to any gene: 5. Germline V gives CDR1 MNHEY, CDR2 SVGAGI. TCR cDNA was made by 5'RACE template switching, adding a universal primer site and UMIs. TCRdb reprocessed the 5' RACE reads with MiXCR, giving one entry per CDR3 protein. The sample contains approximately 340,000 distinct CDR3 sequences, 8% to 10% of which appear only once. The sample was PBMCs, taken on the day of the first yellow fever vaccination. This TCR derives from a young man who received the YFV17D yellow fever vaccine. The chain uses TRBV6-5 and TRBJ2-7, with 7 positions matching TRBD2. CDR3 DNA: TGTGCCAGCAGTTACTCGAGGGGCGGGGGCTACGAGCAGTACGTC. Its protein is CASSYSRGGGYEQYV.